Listed below are T cell receptor beta chains from one sample, sequenced in a study of blood T cells in healthy people across ages. TCRdb passed the 5' RACE reads through MiXCR, listing each CDR3 protein once. The table lists approximately 350,000 distinct CDR3 sequences, over 45% of them singletons, with 50% to 65% in the top ten. What was sequenced was blood. These TCRs come from a man in his 60s in good health. Both conserved end residues are trimmed from each CDR3. A D gene is named only where the DNA matches it firmly.

>TRBJ2-5|TRBV7-2|.
ASSLANLAGRETQY
>TRBJ2-5|TRBV5-1|TRBD2
ASSLNRLLAGYQETQY
>TRBJ2-1|TRBV20-1|.
SALDMSSYNEQF
>TRBJ2-5|TRBV29-1|TRBD1
SVEAATGGGETQY
>TRBJ2-6|TRBV7-3|.
ASSSRTGAGANVLT
>TRBJ2-1|TRBV18|TRBD2
ASSRGSGRGAHNEQF
>TRBJ2-5|TRBV20-1|.
SASVAGRSETQY
>TRBJ1-2|TRBV18|.
ASSPYDTANYGYT
>TRBJ2-7|TRBV7-2|TRBD2
ASNPKTSGSEQY
>TRBJ2-3|TRBV7-2|.
ASSTSWDTQY
>TRBJ2-7|TRBV30|.
AWIPTGWALVHEQY
>TRBJ2-7|TRBV6-2/TRBV6-3|TRBD2
ASTSPGTSGRAFYEQY
>TRBJ2-3|TRBV5-1|TRBD2
ASSVAGGQDTQY
>TRBJ2-2|TRBV27|.
ASSGFNTGELF
>TRBJ2-7|TRBV3-1|.
ASSFRRRGEQY
>TRBJ2-1|TRBV27|.
ASSLTRSYNEQF
>TRBJ2-4|TRBV2|.
ASNVLLAKNIQY
>TRBJ2-7|TRBV28|TRBD2
ASSSSSLAGSSYEQY
>TRBJ2-1|TRBV20-1|.
SARAERGQSSSYNEQF
>TRBJ2-3|TRBV12-3/TRBV12-4|.
ASSFFPGNTDTQY
>TRBJ2-7|TRBV7-9|TRBD1
ASSLLDGTGLYEQY
>TRBJ2-7|TRBV10-3|.
AISEPPYEQY
>TRBJ2-1|TRBV12-3/TRBV12-4|TRBD2
ASGRAGGNEQF
>TRBJ2-3|TRBV25-1|TRBD1
ASSEDRGYSTDTQY
>.|TRBV29-1|TRBD1
SLDRGGETQY
>TRBJ1-2|TRBV3-1|.
ASSPTGAPNYGYT
>TRBJ2-7|TRBV30|.
AWVPGQSVYNEQY
>TRBJ2-5|TRBV9|.
ASSVATSQGWETQY
>.|TRBV6-2/TRBV6-3|.
ASSYGLTAYEQY
>TRBJ2-7|TRBV28|.
ATMGNAYEQY
>TRBJ2-2|TRBV4-3|.
ASSQITGGAGELF
>TRBJ2-4|TRBV5-1|.
ASSQPGDIQY
>TRBJ2-7|TRBV6-1|.
ASSEQQPPYNEQY
>TRBJ2-3|TRBV12-3/TRBV12-4|.
ASGDISADTQY
>TRBJ2-5|TRBV20-1|.
SARTGSGGLIPEQY
>TRBJ1-6|TRBV27|.
ASSLTRDSPLH
>TRBJ2-3|TRBV2|TRBD2
ASSELAGGSLSTDTQY
>TRBJ1-1|TRBV20-1|.
RWPTEAF
>TRBJ2-7|TRBV20-1|.
SAPIQGSSYEQY
>TRBJ1-2|TRBV6-5|.
ASSYGEYYGYT
>TRBJ2-7|TRBV10-3|TRBD1
AISGAAQGAGYEQY
>TRBJ1-6|TRBV20-1|.
SGAPRSYNSPLH
>.|TRBV7-9|TRBD1
ASSPDRGIFLEQY
>TRBJ2-5|TRBV4-3|TRBD1
ASSQDRGLETQY
>TRBJ2-1|TRBV6-2/TRBV6-3|TRBD2
ASSYSPGGREYNEQF